This T cell receptor (beta chain) was identified during a study of radiotherapy plus CTLA-4 blockade in lung cancer. For the study at large: Objective response rate was more than 15%; disease control rate, about 28%.

Study-wide results and caveats: Increased serum interferon-beta after radiation also reportedly predicted response strongly.

V lost 5 bases to trimming and J lost 0 bases, with 14 bases between them. Germline V gene lookup returns CDR1 SGHAT and CDR2 FQDESV (reference sequence). CDR3 length: 16 residues. Only in-frame clones appear in the TCRdb table, and some are missing; sequencing was by immunoSEQ multiplex PCR. Among some 60,000 clones listed, 77% were seen once. As to this clone: The antigen is undetermined.

The source material was peripheral blood, sampled from a patient treated with radiotherapy plus ipilimumab. The receptor's source is a human donor with non-small cell lung cancer who had a partial response to radiotherapy plus ipilimumab. The rearrangement links TRBV11-1 to TRBJ1-5, with a weak D call TRBD1 (6 bases). As DNA, the CDR3 is TGTGCCAGCAGCCCCGGACAGCTTTATAGCAATCAGCCCCAGCATTTT. Translating gives CASSPGQLYSNQPQHF.